This T cell receptor (beta chain) was found in a study of beta chain features in type 1 diabetes. Study-wide context: Age, gender and cell yields were similar between patients and healthy donors. Study-level results: Resolution of whether HLA type affects TCRB rearrangement was not achieved here.

This clone was seen only a few times. The antigen is undetermined. The sequenced template was cDNA made from the entire isolated RNA. The protocol was immunoSEQ multiplex PCR, while the TCRdb copy is restricted to in-frame clones and leaves out a portion. The repertoire holds 250,000 or so clones, around a quarter seen once, with approximately 4% in the top ten. This CDR3 contains 14 residues. Per the germline V gene, CDR1 is MNHNS and CDR2 is SASEGT. Trimming took off 6 bases at V and 1 base at J, with 12 bases between the two ends. The chain is built from TRBV6-1 and TRBJ1-1; D is undetermined. The sequenced sample consisted of central memory CD4+ T cells from blood. The TCR originated in a man aged 30-40 years in good health. In nucleotides, the CDR3 is TGTGCCAGCAGGCCTACTGGAACGAACACTGAAGCTTTCTTT. It specifies CASRPTGTNTEAFF.